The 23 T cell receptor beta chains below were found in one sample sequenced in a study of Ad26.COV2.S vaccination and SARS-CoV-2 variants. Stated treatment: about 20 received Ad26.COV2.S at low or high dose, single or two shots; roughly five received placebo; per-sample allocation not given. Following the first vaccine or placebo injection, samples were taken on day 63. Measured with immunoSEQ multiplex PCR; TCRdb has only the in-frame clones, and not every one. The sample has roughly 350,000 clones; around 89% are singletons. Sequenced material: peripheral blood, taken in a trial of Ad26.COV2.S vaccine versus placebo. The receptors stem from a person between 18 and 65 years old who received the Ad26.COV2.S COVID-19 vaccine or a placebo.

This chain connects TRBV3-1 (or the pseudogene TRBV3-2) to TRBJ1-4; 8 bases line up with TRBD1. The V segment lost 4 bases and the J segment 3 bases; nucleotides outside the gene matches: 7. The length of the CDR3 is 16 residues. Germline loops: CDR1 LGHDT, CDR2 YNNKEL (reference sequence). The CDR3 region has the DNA TGTGCCAGCAGCCGTGTCAGGGGGCGGGCTAATGAAAAACTGTTTTTT. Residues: CASSRVRGRANEKLFF.

As DNA, the CDR3 is TGTGCCAGCAGCCGAGGGCTGTCGGGACTAGCGGGAAACAATGAGCAGTTCTTC. It encodes CASSRGLSGLAGNNEQFF. The J gene is TRBJ2-1, the V gene TRBV4-2; 13 nucleotides agree with TRBD2. V gave up 4 bases and J gave up 5 bases; unmatched junction bases: 11. Germline loops: CDR1 LGHNA, CDR2 YNFKEQ. The CDR3 runs to 18 residues.

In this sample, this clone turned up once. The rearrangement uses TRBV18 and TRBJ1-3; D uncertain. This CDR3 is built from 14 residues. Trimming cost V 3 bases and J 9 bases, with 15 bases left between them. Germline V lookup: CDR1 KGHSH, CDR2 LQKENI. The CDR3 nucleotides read TGTGCCAGCTCACCTGACGAGGTTTGGAGCACCATATATTTT. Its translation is CASSPDEVWSTIYF.

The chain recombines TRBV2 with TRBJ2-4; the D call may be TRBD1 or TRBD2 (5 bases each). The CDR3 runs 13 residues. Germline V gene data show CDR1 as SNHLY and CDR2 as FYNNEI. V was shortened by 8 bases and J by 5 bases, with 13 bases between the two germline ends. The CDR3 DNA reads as TGTGCCAGCGTGAGGGGCCGGGAAAACATTCAGTACTTC. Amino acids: CASVRGRENIQYF.

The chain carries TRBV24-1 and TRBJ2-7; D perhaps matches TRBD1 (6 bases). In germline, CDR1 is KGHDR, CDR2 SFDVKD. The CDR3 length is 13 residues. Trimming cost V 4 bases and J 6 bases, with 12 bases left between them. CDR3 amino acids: CATSDSGVGEQYF. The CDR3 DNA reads TGTGCCACCAGTGACTCAGGGGTTGGCGAGCAGTACTTC.

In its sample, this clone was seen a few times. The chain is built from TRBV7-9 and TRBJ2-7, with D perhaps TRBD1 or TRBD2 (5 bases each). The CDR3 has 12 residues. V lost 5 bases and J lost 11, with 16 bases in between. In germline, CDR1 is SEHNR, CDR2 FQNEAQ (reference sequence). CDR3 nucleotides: TGTGCCAGCAGCCAAGGTGGGGGAAGGGAGTACTTC. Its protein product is CASSQGGGREYF.

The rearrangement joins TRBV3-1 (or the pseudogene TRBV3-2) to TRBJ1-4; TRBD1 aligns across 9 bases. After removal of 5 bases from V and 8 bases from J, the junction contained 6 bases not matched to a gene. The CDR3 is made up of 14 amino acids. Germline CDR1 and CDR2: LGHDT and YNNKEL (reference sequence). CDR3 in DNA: TGTGCCAGCAGCTATACGGGACAGGGAGAAAAACTGTTTTTT. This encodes CASSYTGQGEKLFF.

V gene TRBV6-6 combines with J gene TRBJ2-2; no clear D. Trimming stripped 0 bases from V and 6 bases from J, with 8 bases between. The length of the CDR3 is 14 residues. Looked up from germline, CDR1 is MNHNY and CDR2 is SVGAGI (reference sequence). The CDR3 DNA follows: TGTGCCAGCAGTTACTCGATTGTTTCCGGGGAGCTGTTTTTT. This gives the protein CASSYSIVSGELFF.

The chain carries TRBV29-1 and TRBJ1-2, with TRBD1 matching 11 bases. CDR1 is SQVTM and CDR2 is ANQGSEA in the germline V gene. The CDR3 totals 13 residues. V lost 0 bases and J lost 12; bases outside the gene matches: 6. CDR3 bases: TGCAGCGTTGAAGACCCCGGACAGGGGGCGAACACCTTC. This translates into CSVEDPGQGANTF. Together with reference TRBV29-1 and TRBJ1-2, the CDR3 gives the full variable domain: SAVISQKPSRDICQRGTSLTIQCQVDSQVTMMFWYRQQPGQSLTLIATANQGSEATYESGFVIDKFPISRPNLTFSTLTVSNMSPEDSSIYLCSVEDPGQGANTFGSGTRLTVV.

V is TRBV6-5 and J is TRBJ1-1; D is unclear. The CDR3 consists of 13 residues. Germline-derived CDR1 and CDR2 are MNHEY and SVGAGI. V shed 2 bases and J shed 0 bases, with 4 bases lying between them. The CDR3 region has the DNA TGTGCCAGCAGTTACAGGATGAACACTGAAGCTTTCTTT. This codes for CASSYRMNTEAFF.

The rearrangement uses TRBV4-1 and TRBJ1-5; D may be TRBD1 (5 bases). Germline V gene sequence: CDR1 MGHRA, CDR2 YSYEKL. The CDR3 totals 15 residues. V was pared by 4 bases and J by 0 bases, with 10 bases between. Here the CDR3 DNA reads TGCGCCAGCAGCCGAGTTCAGGGTAGCAATCAGCCCCAGCATTTT. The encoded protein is CASSRVQGSNQPQHF.

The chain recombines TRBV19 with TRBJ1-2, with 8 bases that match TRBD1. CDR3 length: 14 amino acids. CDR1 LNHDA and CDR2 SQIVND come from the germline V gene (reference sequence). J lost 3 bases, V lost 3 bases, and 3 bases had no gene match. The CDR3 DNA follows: TGTGCCAGTAGTATCGAGACAGGGGACTATGGCTACACCTTC. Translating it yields CASSIETGDYGYTF.

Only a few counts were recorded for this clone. CDR3 loop: CASSLDVGNTIYF. CDR3 in DNA: TGCGCCAGCAGCTTGGACGTCGGAAACACCATATATTTT. The chain combines TRBV5-1 with TRBJ1-3; the D is unclear. CDR1 is SGHRS, CDR2 YFSETQ, per germline. The CDR3 is made up of 13 amino acids. V was trimmed by 0 bases and J by 4 bases, leaving 5 bases between them.

Here the CDR3 DNA reads TGTGCCAGCAGCCCGACTCCCAGCTCCTACAATGAGCAGTTCTTC. It specifies CASSPTPSSYNEQFF. V is TRBV7-9 and J is TRBJ2-1, with D hard to call. The germline V and J ends were trimmed by 5 bases and 0 bases, with 11 bases remaining between them. This CDR3 has 15 residues. CDR1 and CDR2 from the germline V gene are SEHNR and FQNEAQ (reference sequence).

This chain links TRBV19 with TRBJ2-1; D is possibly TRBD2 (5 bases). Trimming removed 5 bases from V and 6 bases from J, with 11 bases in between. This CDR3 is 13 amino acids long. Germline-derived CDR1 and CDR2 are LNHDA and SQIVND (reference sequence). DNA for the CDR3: TGTGCCAGTAGTCTATCTGGACTCAATGAGCAGTTCTTC. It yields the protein CASSLSGLNEQFF.

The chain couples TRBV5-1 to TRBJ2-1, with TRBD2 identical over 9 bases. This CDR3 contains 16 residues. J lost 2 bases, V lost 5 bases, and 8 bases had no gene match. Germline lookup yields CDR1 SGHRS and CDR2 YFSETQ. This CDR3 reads CASSKTSGGTYNEQFF. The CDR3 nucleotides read TGCGCCAGCAGTAAGACAAGCGGGGGGACCTACAATGAGCAGTTCTTC.

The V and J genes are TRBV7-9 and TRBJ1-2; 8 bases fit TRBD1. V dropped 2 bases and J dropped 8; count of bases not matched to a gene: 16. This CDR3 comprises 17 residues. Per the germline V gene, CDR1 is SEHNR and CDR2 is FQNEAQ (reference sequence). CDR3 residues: CASSLNRGEEGTGGYTF. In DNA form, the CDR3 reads TGTGCCAGCAGCTTAAATCGCGGGGAGGAGGGGACAGGCGGCTACACCTTC.

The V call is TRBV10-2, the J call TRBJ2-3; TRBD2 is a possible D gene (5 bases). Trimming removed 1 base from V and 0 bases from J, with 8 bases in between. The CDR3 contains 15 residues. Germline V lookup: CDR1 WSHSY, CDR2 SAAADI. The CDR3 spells CASSEYRTSTDTQYF. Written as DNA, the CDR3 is TGCGCCAGCAGTGAGTATCGGACTAGCACAGATACGCAGTATTTT.

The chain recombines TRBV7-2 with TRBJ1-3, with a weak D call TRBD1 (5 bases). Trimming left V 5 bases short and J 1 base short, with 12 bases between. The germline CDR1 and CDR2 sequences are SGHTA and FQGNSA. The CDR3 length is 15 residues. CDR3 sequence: CASSISPGSGNTIYF. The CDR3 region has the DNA TGTGCCAGCAGCATCTCCCCAGGGTCTGGAAACACCATATATTTT. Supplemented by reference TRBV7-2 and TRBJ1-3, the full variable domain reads GAGVSQSPSNKVTEKGKDVELRCDPISGHTALYWYRQSLGQGLEFLIYFQGNSAPDKSGLPSDRFSAERTGGSVSTLTIQRTQQEDSAVYLCASSISPGSGNTIYFGEGSWLTVV.

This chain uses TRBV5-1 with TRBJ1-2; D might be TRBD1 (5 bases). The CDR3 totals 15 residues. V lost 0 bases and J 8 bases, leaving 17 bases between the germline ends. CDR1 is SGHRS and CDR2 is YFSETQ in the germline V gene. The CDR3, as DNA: TGCGCCAGCAGCTTGGAGGGTCGGGGCGCAGGCGGCTACACCTTC. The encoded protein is CASSLEGRGAGGYTF.

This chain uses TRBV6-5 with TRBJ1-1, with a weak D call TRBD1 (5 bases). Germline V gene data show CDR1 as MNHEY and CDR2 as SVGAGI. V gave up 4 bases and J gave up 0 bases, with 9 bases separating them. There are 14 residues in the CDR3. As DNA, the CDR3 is TGTGCCAGCAGTTCTGCGGGGCTGAACACTGAAGCTTTCTTT. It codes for CASSSAGLNTEAFF.

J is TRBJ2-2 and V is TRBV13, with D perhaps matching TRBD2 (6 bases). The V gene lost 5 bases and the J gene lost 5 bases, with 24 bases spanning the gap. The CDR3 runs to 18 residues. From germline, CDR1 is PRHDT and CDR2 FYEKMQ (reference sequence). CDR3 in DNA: TGTGCCAGCAGCGCCGGGAGATGGGCAGAAAGACTTACCGGGGAGCTGTTTTTT. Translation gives CASSAGRWAERLTGELFF.

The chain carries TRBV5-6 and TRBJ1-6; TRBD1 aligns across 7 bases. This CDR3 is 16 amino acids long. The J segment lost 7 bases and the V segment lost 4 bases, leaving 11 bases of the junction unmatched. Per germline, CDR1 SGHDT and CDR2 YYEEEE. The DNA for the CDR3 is TGTGCCAGCAGCCAGCTGGGACAGAGGGCAAATTCACCCCTCCACTTT. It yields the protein CASSQLGQRANSPLHF.